This TCR beta chain was found in a study of blood T cell repertoires in COVID-19. In the study overall: The cDNA or gDNA used as material had been derived from T cells, B-cell-depleted T cells, or PBMCs.

This clone came up a few times. In the original workflow: From reference gene primer amplification, estimates of nucleated cell counts were derived. Profiling relied on immunoSEQ multiplex PCR, and the TCRdb table lists in-frame clones only, not all of them. V, J and clone size derive from that table, while D and trimming were established from the DNA sequence. Among about 160,000 clones listed, approximately 87% were seen once. Individuals aged roughly 18 to 95 years were recruited from 24 US areas. The CDR3 has 16 amino acids. V was cut by 0 bases and J by 5 bases, with 14 bases left in between. Germline V gives CDR1 LNHDA, CDR2 SQIVND (reference sequence).

The clonotype was recovered from a woman in her 50s who had recovered from COVID-19. The chain joins TRBV19 to TRBJ1-5; D is unresolved. The sequencing sample was made of PBMCs or T cells enriched from blood (not recorded which). CDR3 sequence: CASSIDGRSMHQPQHF. In nucleotides, the CDR3 is TGTGCCAGTAGTATAGATGGTAGGAGTATGCATCAGCCCCAGCATTTT.